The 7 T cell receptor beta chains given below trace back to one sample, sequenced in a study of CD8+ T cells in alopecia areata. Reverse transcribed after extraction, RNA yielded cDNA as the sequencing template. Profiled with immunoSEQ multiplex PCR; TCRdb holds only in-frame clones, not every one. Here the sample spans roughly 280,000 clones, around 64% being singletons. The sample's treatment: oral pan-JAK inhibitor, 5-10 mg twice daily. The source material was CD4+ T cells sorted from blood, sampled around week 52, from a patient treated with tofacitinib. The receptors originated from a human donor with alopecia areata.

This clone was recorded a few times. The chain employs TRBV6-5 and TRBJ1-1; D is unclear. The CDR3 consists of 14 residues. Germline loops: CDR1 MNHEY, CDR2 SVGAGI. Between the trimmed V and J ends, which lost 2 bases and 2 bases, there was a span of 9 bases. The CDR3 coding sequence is TGTGCCAGCAGTTACGGGGAAGCTAACACTGAAGCTTTCTTT. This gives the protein CASSYGEANTEAFF.

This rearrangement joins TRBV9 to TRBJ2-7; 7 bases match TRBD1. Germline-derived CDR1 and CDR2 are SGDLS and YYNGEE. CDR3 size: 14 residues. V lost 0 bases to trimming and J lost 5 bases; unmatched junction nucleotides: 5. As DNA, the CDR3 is TGTGCCAGCAGCGTAGGGGACAGTCGCGACGAGCAGTACTTC. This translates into CASSVGDSRDEQYF.

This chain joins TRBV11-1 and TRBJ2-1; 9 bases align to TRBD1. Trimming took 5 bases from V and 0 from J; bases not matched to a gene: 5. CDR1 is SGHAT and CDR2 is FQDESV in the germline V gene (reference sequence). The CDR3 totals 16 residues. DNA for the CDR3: TGTGCCAGCAGCCACGGGACAGGGTTCTCCTACAATGAGCAGTTCTTC. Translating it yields CASSHGTGFSYNEQFF.

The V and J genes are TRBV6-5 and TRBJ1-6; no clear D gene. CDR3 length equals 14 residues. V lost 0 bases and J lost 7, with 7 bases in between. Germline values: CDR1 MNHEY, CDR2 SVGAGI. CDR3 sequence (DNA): TGTGCCAGCAGTTACTCATCGGGAAATTCACCCCTCCACTTT. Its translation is CASSYSSGNSPLHF.

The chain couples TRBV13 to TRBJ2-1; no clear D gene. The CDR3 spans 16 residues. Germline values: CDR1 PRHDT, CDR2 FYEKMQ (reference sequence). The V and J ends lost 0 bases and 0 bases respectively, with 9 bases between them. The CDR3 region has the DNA TGTGCCAGCAGCTTAGGGGTCCGAAGCTCCTACAATGAGCAGTTCTTC. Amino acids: CASSLGVRSSYNEQFF.

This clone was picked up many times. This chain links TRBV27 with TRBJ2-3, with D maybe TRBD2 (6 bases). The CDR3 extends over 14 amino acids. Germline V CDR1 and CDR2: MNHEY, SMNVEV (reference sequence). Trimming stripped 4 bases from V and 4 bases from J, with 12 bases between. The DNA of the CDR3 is TGTGCCAGCAGTTGGGGGGAGTTGGCAGATACGCAGTATTTT. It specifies CASSWGELADTQYF.

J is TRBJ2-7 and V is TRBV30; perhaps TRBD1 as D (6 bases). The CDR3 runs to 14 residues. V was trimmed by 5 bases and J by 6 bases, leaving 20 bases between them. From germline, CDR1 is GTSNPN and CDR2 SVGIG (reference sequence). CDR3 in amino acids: CAWSQQGVLREQYF. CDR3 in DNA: TGTGCCTGGTCCCAACAGGGAGTACTACGCGAGCAGTACTTC. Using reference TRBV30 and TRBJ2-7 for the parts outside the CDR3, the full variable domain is SQTIHQWPATLVQPVGSPLSLECTVEGTSNPNLYWYRQAAGRGLQLLFYSVGIGQISSEVPQNLSASRPQDRQFILSSKKLLLSDSGFYLCAWSQQGVLREQYFGPGTRLTVT.